This TCR beta chain appears in the sequencing data of a study of long-term antiretroviral therapy in people with HIV. Study-wide context: About a decade before 2015, the earliest samples were taken when ART was typically delayed. Broader study findings: Transplant-donor-level diversity was not reached after ART, though diversity increased.

Researchers secured at least one pre-ART and at least two post-ART PBMC samples from each donor. The CDR3 extends over 15 amino acids. From germline, CDR1 is MNHEY and CDR2 SVGAGI. V was clipped by 2 bases and J by 0 bases, with 11 bases between them. On this clone: Its antigen is as yet unknown.

With survey level as its setting, the immunoSEQ assay was v3.0. Profiling relied on immunoSEQ multiplex PCR, and the TCRdb table lists in-frame clones only, not all of them. Seen here are some 17,000 clones, approximately 81% observed once, and the top ten hold over 7.5%. The input for sequencing was unsorted PBMCs, taken 0.3 years before starting antiretroviral therapy. The rearrangement joins TRBV6-5 to TRBJ2-7; D uncertain. The clonotype comes from a man in his forties or fifties with HIV. The CDR3 region is CASSYKPVSSYEQYF. In DNA form, the CDR3 reads TGTGCCAGCAGTTACAAGCCGGTGAGCTCCTACGAGCAGTACTTC.